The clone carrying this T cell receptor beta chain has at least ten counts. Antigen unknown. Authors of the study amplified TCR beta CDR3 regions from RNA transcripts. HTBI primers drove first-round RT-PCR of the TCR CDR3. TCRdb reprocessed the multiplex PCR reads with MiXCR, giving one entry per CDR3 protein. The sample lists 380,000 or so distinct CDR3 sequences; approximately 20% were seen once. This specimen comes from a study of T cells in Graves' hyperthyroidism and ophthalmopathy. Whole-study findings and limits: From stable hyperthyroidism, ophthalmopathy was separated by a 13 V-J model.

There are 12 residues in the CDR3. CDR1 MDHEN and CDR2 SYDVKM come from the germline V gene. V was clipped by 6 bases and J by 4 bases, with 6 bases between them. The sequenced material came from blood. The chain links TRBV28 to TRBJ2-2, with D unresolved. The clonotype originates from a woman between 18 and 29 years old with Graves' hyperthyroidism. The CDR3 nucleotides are TGTGCCAGCAGGCAGTCCACCGGGGAGCTGTTTTTT. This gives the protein CASRQSTGELFF.